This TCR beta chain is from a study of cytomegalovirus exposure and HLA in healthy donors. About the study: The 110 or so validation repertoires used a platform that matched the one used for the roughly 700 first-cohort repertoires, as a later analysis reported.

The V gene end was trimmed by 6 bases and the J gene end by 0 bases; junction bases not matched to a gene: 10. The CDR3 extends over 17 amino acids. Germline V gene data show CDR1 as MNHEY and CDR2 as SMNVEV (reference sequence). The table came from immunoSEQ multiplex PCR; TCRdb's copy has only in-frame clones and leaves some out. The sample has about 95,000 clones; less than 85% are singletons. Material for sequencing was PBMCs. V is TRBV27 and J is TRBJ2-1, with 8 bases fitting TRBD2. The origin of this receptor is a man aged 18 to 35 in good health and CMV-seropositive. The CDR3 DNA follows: TGTGCCAGCAGCCCCTGGACTAGCAGACTCTCCTACAATGAGCAGTTCTTC. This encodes CASSPWTSRLSYNEQFF.